A single sample is the source of the 11 T cell receptor beta chains below, sequenced in a study of vaccination and CD4 T cells after COVID-19. With the Oncomine TCR Beta short-read assay, DNA from cultured CD4+ T cells was sequenced. Each CDR3 protein gets one entry after TCRdb re-called the PCR reads with MiXCR. This sample has under 20,000 distinct CDR3 sequences; 20% to 25% occur once, and the top ten carry 7.8%. These TCRs are of unknown antigen specificity. The treatment is: roughly 11-day PBMC culture with coronavirus spike peptide pools or control peptides (ViraFEST assay). The specimen sequenced was cultured CD4+ T cells from blood. The source of these receptors is a human donor with COVID-19.

This clonotype was detected only a few times. The genes are TRBV19 and TRBJ1-4, with TRBD1 matching 7 bases. V lost 5 bases, J lost 5 bases, and 5 bases stayed unmatched. The CDR3 loop spans 14 amino acids. Germline CDR1 LNHDA, CDR2 SQIVND (reference sequence). CDR3 in DNA: TGTGCCAGTAGTTCGGGACAGAAGAATGAAAAACTGTTTTTT. This codes for CASSSGQKNEKLFF.

The chain carries TRBV19 and TRBJ1-1; D remains ambiguous. Trimming removed 6 bases from V and 0 bases from J, with 11 bases in between. The V gene's germline CDR1 is LNHDA and CDR2 SQIVND (reference sequence). This CDR3 is built from 14 residues. This CDR3 is CASSASVLNTEAFF. The CDR3 DNA sequence: TGTGCCAGTAGCGCGAGCGTTCTGAACACTGAAGCTTTCTTT.

In its sample, this clonotype was seen a few times. The gene calls are TRBV19 and TRBJ1-2; the D gene is possibly TRBD1 (6 bases). V lost 6 bases and J 4 bases, leaving 12 bases between the germline ends. Germline values: CDR1 LNHDA, CDR2 SQIVND (reference sequence). The CDR3 is 13 residues long. CDR3 nucleotides: TGTGCCAGTAGCACCCAGGACAGCTATGGCTACACCTTC. It encodes CASSTQDSYGYTF.

This clonotype was observed a few times. J is TRBJ1-6 and V is TRBV7-6; a possible D gene is TRBD1 (6 bases). The CDR3 runs to 13 residues. Trimming pared 1 base from V and 11 bases from J, leaving 9 bases between. Per the germline V gene, CDR1 is SGHVS and CDR2 is FNYEAQ. Here the CDR3 reads CASSLDRGTPLHF. The CDR3 DNA sequence: TGTGCCAGCAGCTTAGATAGGGGGACACCCCTCCACTTT.

This clonotype was counted between two and nine times. The chain employs TRBV28 and TRBJ1-2; weak D call: TRBD1 (5 bases). The germline gives CDR1 MDHEN, CDR2 SYDVKM. The CDR3 loop spans 12 amino acids. V lost 11 bases and J lost 5, with 15 bases in between. The CDR3: CAAGGVGYGYTF. For the CDR3, the DNA is TGTGCCGCGGGGGGGGTAGGGTATGGCTACACCTTC.

The chain joins TRBV7-3 to TRBJ2-1; 10 positions match TRBD1. V shed 5 bases and J 7 bases; nucleotides not matched to a gene: 5. Looked up from germline, CDR1 is SGHTA and CDR2 is FQGTGA. This CDR3 comprises 14 residues. In DNA form, the CDR3 reads TGTGCCAGCAGCCCAGACAGGGGGCAAAATGAGCAGTTCTTC. Its translation is CASSPDRGQNEQFF.

V gene TRBV27 combines with J gene TRBJ2-6; 12 bases map to TRBD2. The CDR3 totals 18 residues. Germline-derived CDR1 and CDR2 are MNHEY and SMNVEV (reference sequence). V lost 1 base, J lost 2 bases, and 3 bases stayed unmatched. CDR3 DNA sequence: TGTGCCAGCAGTTTATGGGCTAGCGGGGGGGCTGGGGCCAACGTCCTGACTTTC. Its translation is CASSLWASGGAGANVLTF.

The chain combines TRBV19 with TRBJ2-3; D perhaps matches TRBD1 (7 bases). Trimming removed 1 base at V and 4 bases at J, with 15 bases between. This CDR3 region has 16 residues. Germline V gene lookup returns CDR1 LNHDA and CDR2 SQIVND (reference sequence). CDR3: CASSIGRAGGSDTQYF. The CDR3 DNA is TGTGCCAGTAGTATAGGCAGGGCAGGGGGGTCAGATACGCAGTATTTT.

The rearrangement joins TRBV27 to TRBJ2-7; D perhaps matches TRBD2 (5 bases). The CDR3 runs 14 residues. Trimming removed 3 bases at V and 2 bases at J, with 11 bases between. Germline V lookup: CDR1 MNHEY, CDR2 SMNVEV (reference sequence). The CDR3 is CASSFEDGTYEQYF. As DNA, the CDR3 is TGTGCCAGCAGTTTCGAGGACGGGACCTACGAGCAGTACTTC.

V is TRBV18 and J is TRBJ2-3; D remains unclear. The germline V gene has CDR1 KGHSH and CDR2 LQKENI. This CDR3 comprises 15 residues. Trimming took off 2 bases at V and 0 bases at J, with 9 bases between the two ends. CDR3 amino acids: CASSPTSQSTDTQYF. The CDR3 nucleotides are TGTGCCAGCTCACCAACCTCCCAGAGCACAGATACGCAGTATTTT.

The genes are TRBV28 and TRBJ1-6; D is unclear. V lost 6 bases, J lost 3 bases, and 12 bases lay in between. This CDR3 contains 15 residues. Germline CDR1 and CDR2: MDHEN and SYDVKM. CDR3 bases: TGTGCCAGCAGAAGAGGTGGGATCTATAATTCACCCCTCCACTTT. This codes for CASRRGGIYNSPLHF.